A single sample gave rise to the 18 T cell receptor beta chains below, sequenced in a study of blood T cell repertoires in COVID-19. Measured with immunoSEQ multiplex PCR; TCRdb has only the in-frame clones, and not every one. This sample has 95,000 to 150,000 clones, with over 75% found just once. Sample: peripheral blood. Receptors were obtained from a man aged 45-65 years with acute or convalescent COVID-19.

This clone was found once. The genes are TRBV4-1 and TRBJ2-3; TRBD2 aligns across 7 bases. The CDR3 consists of 15 residues. The junction had 7 bases not matched to a gene; V was cut back by 5 bases and J by 2 bases. Germline V lookup: CDR1 MGHRA, CDR2 YSYEKL. CDR3: CASSWSSGTTDTQYF. The CDR3, as DNA: TGCGCCAGCAGCTGGTCTAGCGGAACCACAGATACGCAGTATTTT.

The chain is built from TRBV6-1 and TRBJ2-7; D is undetermined. Looked up from germline, CDR1 is MNHNS and CDR2 is SASEGT. Trimming removed 6 bases from V and 3 bases from J, with 6 bases in between. The CDR3 spans 11 residues. CDR3 sequence: CASSVNYEQYF. As DNA, the CDR3 is TGTGCCAGCAGCGTAAACTACGAGCAGTACTTC.

The chain joins TRBV6-4 to TRBJ2-2, with TRBD2 matching 9 bases. Germline lookup yields CDR1 MRHNA and CDR2 SNTAGT. V gave up 10 bases and J gave up 1 base; unmatched junction bases: 4. The CDR3 has 14 residues. Here the CDR3 DNA reads TGTGCCACCCAGCGGGAGGTGAACACCGGGGAGCTGTTTTTT. Amino acid sequence: CATQREVNTGELFF.

The chain employs TRBV30 and TRBJ2-1, with D possibly TRBD1 on 6 matching bases. From germline, CDR1 is GTSNPN and CDR2 SVGIG (reference sequence). The CDR3 runs to 16 residues. Trimming left V 0 bases short and J 5 bases short, with 17 bases between. This CDR3 reads CAWSVRRGWDNNEQFF. As DNA, the CDR3 is TGTGCCTGGAGTGTTCGCAGGGGATGGGACAACAATGAGCAGTTCTTC.

The chain is built from TRBV2 and TRBJ1-6, with 7 bases fitting TRBD1. Germline assignment: CDR1 SNHLY and CDR2 FYNNEI. With V trimmed by 2 bases and J by 9 bases, 13 bases remained unmatched. This CDR3 comprises 17 residues. In DNA, the CDR3 is TGTGCCAGCAGTGAAAATGCCAGGGGGGTGTCAACTTCACCCCTCCACTTT. Translating it yields CASSENARGVSTSPLHF. Together with reference TRBV2 and TRBJ1-6, the CDR3 gives the full variable domain: EPEVTQTPSHQVTQMGQEVILRCVPISNHLYFYWYRQILGQKVEFLVSFYNNEISEKSEIFDDQFSVERPDGSNFTLKIRSTKLEDSAMYFCASSENARGVSTSPLHFGNGTRLTVT.

This clone was observed a single time. The chain employs TRBV30 and TRBJ2-1; 11 bases align to TRBD2. The junction had 6 bases not matched to a gene; V was cut back by 5 bases and J by 3 bases. The CDR3 spans 15 residues. CDR1 and CDR2 (germline): GTSNPN, SVGIG (reference sequence). CDR3 coding DNA: TGTGCCTGGGGGATACTAGCGGGAGTCTACAATGAGCAGTTCTTC. Translation: CAWGILAGVYNEQFF. The full variable domain, rest sourced from reference TRBV30 and TRBJ2-1, is SQTIHQWPATLVQPVGSPLSLECTVEGTSNPNLYWYRQAAGRGLQLLFYSVGIGQISSEVPQNLSASRPQDRQFILSSKKLLLSDSGFYLCAWGILAGVYNEQFFGPGTRLTVL.

The chain uses TRBV7-9 and TRBJ1-5; D gene unclear. V lost 5 bases to trimming and J lost 2 bases, with 13 bases between them. CDR1 is SEHNR, CDR2 FQNEAQ, per germline (reference sequence). CDR3 length: 15 residues. The DNA of the CDR3 is TGTGCCAGCAGCCCGTTCGGGGTCGGCAATCAGCCCCAGCATTTT. This translates into CASSPFGVGNQPQHF.

This chain joins TRBV2 and TRBJ2-3; 14 bases agree with TRBD2. The CDR3 has 16 residues. V was clipped by 5 bases and J by 5 bases; unmatched bases: 6. From germline, CDR1 is SNHLY and CDR2 FYNNEI. CDR3 DNA: TGTGCCAGCAGTTCGACTAGCGGGAGGGCCGAAGATACGCAGTATTTT. Translation gives CASSSTSGRAEDTQYF.

The rearrangement links TRBV27 to TRBJ1-2; no firm D call. The CDR3 spans 14 residues. In germline, CDR1 is MNHEY, CDR2 SMNVEV (reference sequence). V lost 2 bases to trimming and J lost 4 bases, with 11 bases between them. CDR3 in DNA: TGTGCCAGCAGTTTAGGTCCCCGAGGCTATGGCTACACCTTC. Translating gives CASSLGPRGYGYTF.

This chain connects TRBV24-1 to TRBJ1-1; a weak D match, TRBD1 (5 bases). The CDR3 is 14 amino acids. V was pared by 9 bases and J by 0 bases, with 13 bases between. Germline-derived CDR1 and CDR2 are KGHDR and SFDVKD. CDR3 sequence reads: CATQGGNVNTEAFF. The CDR3 DNA reads TGTGCCACCCAGGGCGGTAACGTGAACACTGAAGCTTTCTTT.

The chain has TRBV9 and TRBJ2-4; D gene uncertain. The CDR3 length is 13 residues. The germline V gene has CDR1 SGDLS and CDR2 YYNGEE. Trimming took 0 bases from V and 5 from J, leaving 6 bases between them. The CDR3 region is CASSVGSENIQYF. The CDR3 DNA reads as TGTGCCAGCAGCGTAGGTAGTGAAAACATTCAGTACTTC.

This clone was observed a handful of times. V gene TRBV5-6 combines with J gene TRBJ1-5; 10 bases line up with TRBD1. V dropped 4 bases and J dropped 5; count of bases not matched to a gene: 3. The CDR3 totals 14 residues. CDR1 and CDR2 (germline): SGHDT, YYEEEE. The CDR3: CASSRTGGDQPQHF. The CDR3, as DNA: TGTGCCAGCAGCCGGACAGGGGGAGATCAGCCCCAGCATTTT.

The table lists this clone with a few counts. Other DNA sequences in the same sample also yield this CDR3. The chain uses TRBV11-2 and TRBJ1-5; TRBD1 aligns across 9 bases. Looked up from germline, CDR1 is SGHAT and CDR2 is FQNNGV. The CDR3 extends over 14 amino acids. The junction had 6 bases not matched to a gene; V was cut back by 5 bases and J by 7 bases. The CDR3 is CASSLDRGGQPQHF. The CDR3 DNA follows: TGTGCCAGCAGCCTGGACAGGGGTGGGCAGCCCCAGCATTTT.

This rearrangement joins TRBV4-1 to TRBJ2-2; TRBD1 matches 9 bases. Germline V gives CDR1 MGHRA, CDR2 YSYEKL. J was trimmed by 6 bases and V by 0 bases; bases with no gene match: 5. The CDR3 has 16 residues. The CDR3: CASSQDWTGEAGELFF. CDR3 DNA: TGCGCCAGCAGCCAAGATTGGACAGGGGAGGCCGGGGAGCTGTTTTTT.

Comment on this clone: Distinct nucleotide sequences in the sample also encode this CDR3. The V gene is TRBV6-4, the J gene TRBJ2-3, with a possible D match to TRBD1 (5 bases). CDR1 and CDR2 (germline): MRHNA, SNTAGT. The CDR3 contains 13 residues. V was clipped by 5 bases and J by 1 base, with 7 bases between them. CDR3 sequence: CASSRTRTDTQYF. For the CDR3, the DNA is TGTGCCAGCAGTAGGACACGCACAGATACGCAGTATTTT.

This clone came up once. This chain links TRBV5-1 with TRBJ1-5, with D possibly matching TRBD1 (5 bases). This CDR3 spans 16 amino acids. Germline V CDR1 and CDR2: SGHRS, YFSETQ. The V end was cut by 4 bases, the J end by 0 bases, with 14 bases between. The CDR3 bases are TGCGCCAGCAGCCCTGGCGCAGGGTATAGCAATCAGCCCCAGCATTTT. Protein product: CASSPGAGYSNQPQHF.

The gene calls are TRBV10-3 and TRBJ2-3; D may be TRBD2 (7 bases). Between the trimmed V and J ends, which lost 11 bases and 4 bases, there was a span of 16 bases. CDR1 ENHRY and CDR2 SYGVKD come from the germline V gene. This CDR3 is 13 amino acids long. This CDR3 is CASEQGRADTQYF. The CDR3 DNA sequence: TGTGCCTCGGAGCAGGGGAGGGCAGATACGCAGTATTTT.

The CDR3 region is CASSIGTAMNTEAFF. The CDR3 nucleotides read TGTGCCAGTAGTATCGGGACAGCAATGAACACTGAAGCTTTCTTT. The chain recombines TRBV19 with TRBJ1-1; 7 nucleotides line up with TRBD1. In germline, CDR1 is LNHDA, CDR2 SQIVND (reference sequence). V shed 3 bases and J 0 bases; nucleotides not matched to a gene: 4. The CDR3 contains 15 residues.